This T cell receptor beta chain is drawn from a study of cytomegalovirus exposure and HLA in healthy donors. Germline CDR1 is LGHNA and CDR2 is YNFKEQ. The V segment lost 0 bases and the J segment 4 bases; nucleotides outside the gene matches: 6. CDR3 size: 16 residues. Whole-study findings and limits: Specificity of three CMV-associated chains for CMV antigens was verified in vitro. Listed as cytomegalovirus-associated were 164 TCR beta chains. Reports showed the classifier diagnosing cytomegalovirus status with high specificity and sensitivity. Usually a TCR sequence was rare, but some public TCRs were found in many donors.

Concerning this clone: Its antigen remains unknown.

TCRdb keeps only in-frame clones here, not all; method: immunoSEQ multiplex PCR. This table has about 130,000 clones, nearly 90% appearing once. The V gene is TRBV4-2, the J gene TRBJ1-1, with 9 bases that match TRBD1. This clonotype was obtained from a woman in her late teens or twenties in good health and CMV-seronegative. Sequencing input: PBMCs. CDR3: CASSQEGQGMITEAFF. The CDR3, as DNA: TGTGCCAGCAGCCAAGAGGGACAGGGCATGATCACTGAAGCTTTCTTT.